Given below is one T cell receptor (beta chain) in context. No antigen is known for it. The data are from a study of cytomegalovirus exposure and HLA in healthy donors. Generated by immunoSEQ multiplex PCR, the TCRdb table keeps only in-frame clones and is missing some. The sample has about 130,000 clones, roughly nine tenths seen once; the top ten hold about 10%. This CDR3 comprises 14 residues. V was shortened by 6 bases and J by 5 bases, with 14 bases between the two germline ends. From germline, CDR1 is MNHEY and CDR2 SVGAGI. General study points: Subsequent analysis revealed that first-cohort TCR clusters tended to co-occur in the 110 or so validation repertoires. Associated with cytomegalovirus, according to the listing, were 150 to 200 TCR beta chains. Cytomegalovirus status was reportedly diagnosed by the classifier with high specificity and sensitivity.

The sequenced sample was PBMCs. The TCR comes from a woman younger than 30 in good health and CMV-seropositive. The chain has TRBV6-5 and TRBJ1-5; possibly TRBD1 for D (5 bases). CDR3 DNA: TGTGCCAGCAGCTCGGGGGGGTTTGATCAGCCCCAGCATTTT. It specifies CASSSGGFDQPQHF.